This entry lists 8 T cell receptor beta chains sequenced from one sample in a study of blood T cell repertoires in COVID-19. This table comes from immunoSEQ multiplex PCR, and its TCRdb copy is limited to in-frame clones, with some not included. The sample lists around 260,000 clones, about 80% occurring once. The sample taken for sequencing was PBMCs or T cells enriched from blood (not recorded which). The receptors here all came from a man aged 25-45 years with acute COVID-19.

The chain employs TRBV6-1 and TRBJ2-1, with 10 bases aligning to TRBD2. After removal of 3 bases from V and 7 bases from J, the junction contained 3 bases not matched to a gene. CDR1 and CDR2 from the germline V gene are MNHNS and SASEGT. CDR3 length equals 14 residues. CDR3 bases: TGTGCCAGCAGTGAGGGAGCGGGGGGGAATGAGCAGTTCTTC. Protein sequence: CASSEGAGGNEQFF.

The chain carries TRBV6-5 and TRBJ1-4, with D unresolved. Germline CDR1 MNHEY, CDR2 SVGAGI. The CDR3 spans 15 residues. The V end lost 6 bases, the J end lost 0 bases, and 11 bases lay between the germline ends. CDR3 nucleotides: TGTGCCAGCAGCCCCAGGATCGCAACTAATGAAAAACTGTTTTTT. Amino acids: CASSPRIATNEKLFF.

V gene TRBV3-1 (or the pseudogene TRBV3-2) combines with J gene TRBJ2-5; 12 bases line up with TRBD1. The germline CDR1 and CDR2 sequences are LGHDT and YNNKEL (reference sequence). The CDR3 is 18 amino acids. J lost 4 bases, V lost 0 bases, and 9 bases had no gene match. CDR3 nucleotides: TGTGCCAGCAGCCAAGACTTCCTGGGACAGGGGGCTCGAGAGACCCAGTACTTC. Its translation is CASSQDFLGQGARETQYF.

This chain joins TRBV7-9 and TRBJ1-6, with D possibly TRBD1 on 5 matching bases. CDR1 is SEHNR, CDR2 FQNEAQ, per germline (reference sequence). CDR3 length: 14 residues. V was pared by 2 bases and J by 7 bases, with 9 bases between. The chain's CDR3 is CASSLSTENSPLHF. For the CDR3, the DNA is TGTGCCAGCAGCTTATCGACAGAAAATTCACCCCTCCACTTT. The complete variable domain, with remaining parts taken from reference TRBV7-9 and TRBJ1-6, reads DTGVSQNPRHKITKRGQNVTFRCDPISEHNRLYWYRQTLGQGPEFLTYFQNEAQLEKSRLLSDRFSAERPKGSFSTLEIQRTEQGDSAMYLCASSLSTENSPLHFGNGTRLTVT.

This chain uses TRBV27 with TRBJ1-5; 7 nucleotides align to TRBD1. CDR1 and CDR2 from the germline V gene are MNHEY and SMNVEV (reference sequence). The trim removed 10 bases at V and 5 bases at J, leaving 11 bases unmatched. This CDR3 region has 14 residues. CDR3 nucleotide sequence: TGTGCCACCTCGACAGGGAAGAATGATCAGCCCCAGCATTTT. Its translation: CATSTGKNDQPQHF.

This clone has only one observation. V and J are TRBV30 and TRBJ1-2; the match to TRBD1 covers 12 bases. J lost 5 bases, V lost 7 bases, and 11 bases had no gene match. From germline, CDR1 is GTSNPN and CDR2 SVGIG (reference sequence). CDR3 length: 15 residues. DNA of the CDR3: TGTGCCTCGGAGGGGGACAGGGGGCGTCTGTATGGCTACACCTTC. Translating gives CASEGDRGRLYGYTF.

The J gene is TRBJ2-3, the V gene TRBV19; weak D call: TRBD1 (6 bases). The CDR3 covers 16 residues. The germline V gene encodes CDR1 LNHDA and CDR2 SQIVND (reference sequence). Trimming took 4 bases from V and 1 from J, leaving 15 bases between them. The CDR3 reads CASSTRTAMGTDTQYF. The CDR3 DNA sequence: TGTGCCAGTAGTACTCGGACAGCTATGGGCACAGATACGCAGTATTTT.

This chain uses TRBV15 with TRBJ1-1; D ambiguous. V gave up 7 bases and J gave up 6 bases, with 24 bases separating them. From germline, CDR1 is LNHNV and CDR2 YYDKDF (reference sequence). The CDR3 has 16 amino acids. CDR3 coding DNA: TGTGCCACCACTAAGGGCCTCAGTGCGGGTGAAGCTGAAGCTTTCTTT. It specifies CATTKGLSAGEAEAFF. The full variable domain, with the rest looked up from reference TRBV15 and TRBJ1-1, is DAMVIQNPRYQVTQFGKPVTLSCSQTLNHNVMYWYQQKSSQAPKLLFHYYDKDFNNEADTPDNFQSRRPNTSFCFLDIRSPGLGDTAMYLCATTKGLSAGEAEAFFGQGTRLTVV.